A selection of T cell receptor beta chains follows, all from one sample in a study of metastatic and nonmetastatic thyroid tumors. TCRdb ran MiXCR on the PCR reads. This table holds approximately 79,000 clones, around 9.1% found once. Material for sequencing was blood. Every receptor here comes from a female donor with papillary thyroid cancer or a benign thyroid nodule (not recorded which). Some clones in this sample may be carry-over from other donors' samples. CDR3s include the opening cysteine and the closing phenylalanine or tryptophan. D genes are given only for firm matches. Clone size is given for some rows only: seen once, a few or many times, or a class if the clone is expanded.

CDR3aa: CASSPLRGGQGRWEQYF
CDR3nt: TGTGCCAGCTCACCACTGCGAGGGGGACAGGGGAGGTGGGAGCAGTACTTC
v_gene: TRBV18
j_gene: TRBJ2-7
len: 17
d_gene: TRBD1
abundance: many

CDR3aa: CASSATGQDEKLFF
CDR3nt: TGTGCCAGCAGCGCGACGGGACAGGACGAAAAACTGTTTTTT
v_gene: TRBV9
j_gene: TRBJ1-4
len: 14
d_gene: TRBD1
abundance: many

CDR3aa: CASSATDSPNQPQHF
CDR3nt: TGTGCCAGCAGCGCCACCGACAGCCCTAATCAGCCCCAGCATTTT
v_gene: TRBV3-1
j_gene: TRBJ1-5
len: 15
d_gene: .
abundance: many

CDR3aa: CASSIVPGAPYNEQFF
CDR3nt: TGTGCCAGTAGTATAGTTCCAGGTGCACCCTACAATGAGCAGTTCTTC
v_gene: TRBV19
j_gene: TRBJ2-1
len: 16
d_gene: .
abundance: .

CDR3aa: CASSDGGAATDTQYF
CDR3nt: TGCGCCAGCAGTGATGGGGGGGCGGCCACAGATACGCAGTATTTT
v_gene: TRBV10-1
j_gene: TRBJ2-3
len: 15
d_gene: .
abundance: many

CDR3aa: CASTPAVGDDTDTQYF
CDR3nt: TGTGCCAGCACCCCGGCAGTGGGGGACGACACAGATACGCAGTATTTT
v_gene: TRBV27
j_gene: TRBJ2-3
len: 16
d_gene: .
abundance: few

CDR3aa: CASSLGGSEQFF
CDR3nt: TGTGCCAGCAGCTTGGGAGGGTCGGAGCAGTTCTTC
v_gene: TRBV11-1
j_gene: TRBJ2-1
len: 12
d_gene: TRBD2
abundance: many

CDR3aa: CASSARRGANEQFF
CDR3nt: TGCGCCAGCAGCGCGAGGAGGGGGGCCAATGAGCAGTTCTTC
v_gene: TRBV10-1
j_gene: TRBJ2-1
len: 14
d_gene: .
abundance: many

CDR3aa: CASSTGTVRDGGYTF
CDR3nt: TGCGCCAGCAGCACCGGGACAGTGAGAGATGGAGGCTACACCTTC
v_gene: TRBV5-1
j_gene: TRBJ1-2
len: 15
d_gene: TRBD1
abundance: many

CDR3aa: CASSPRDRGTDTQYF
CDR3nt: TGTGCCAGCAGCCCACGGGACAGGGGCACAGATACGCAGTATTTT
v_gene: TRBV3-1
j_gene: TRBJ2-3
len: 15
d_gene: TRBD1
abundance: many

CDR3aa: CASSLGTPRSGANVLTF
CDR3nt: TGTGCCAGCTCATTAGGGACGCCTCGCTCTGGGGCCAACGTCCTGACTTTC
v_gene: TRBV18
j_gene: TRBJ2-6
len: 17
d_gene: .
abundance: many

CDR3aa: CASSPATGGRTNEQFF
CDR3nt: TGTGCCAGCAGCCCCGCTACAGGGGGCAGAACCAATGAGCAGTTCTTC
v_gene: TRBV11-2
j_gene: TRBJ2-1
len: 16
d_gene: TRBD1
abundance: .

CDR3aa: CASSRTGVSTDTQYF
CDR3nt: TGTGCCAGCAGTCGGACAGGGGTTAGCACAGATACGCAGTATTTT
v_gene: TRBV6-1
j_gene: TRBJ2-3
len: 15
d_gene: TRBD1
abundance: .

CDR3aa: CASSLGGHIQYF
CDR3nt: TGTGCCAGCAGCTTAGGGGGACACATTCAGTACTTC
v_gene: TRBV11-3
j_gene: TRBJ2-4
len: 12
d_gene: .
abundance: many

CDR3aa: CASSLANGGNYGYTF
CDR3nt: TGTGCCAGCAGCTTGGCCAATGGGGGGAACTATGGCTACACCTTC
v_gene: TRBV12-3/TRBV12-4
j_gene: TRBJ1-2
len: 15
d_gene: .
abundance: .

CDR3aa: CASSEIAGANTDTQYF
CDR3nt: TGTGCCAGCAGTGAAATAGCGGGGGCCAACACAGATACGCAGTATTTT
v_gene: TRBV6-4
j_gene: TRBJ2-3
len: 16
d_gene: TRBD2
abundance: many

CDR3aa: CASSLAAVPTGELFF
CDR3nt: TGTGCCAGCAGCTTAGCGGCAGTCCCTACCGGGGAGCTGTTTTTT
v_gene: TRBV7-6
j_gene: TRBJ2-2
len: 15
d_gene: .
abundance: many

CDR3aa: CASSLSQGGIRQPQHF
CDR3nt: TGTGCCAGCAGCTTATCCCAGGGGGGGATAAGGCAGCCCCAGCATTTT
v_gene: TRBV7-3
j_gene: TRBJ1-5
len: 16
d_gene: TRBD1
abundance: many

CDR3aa: CSGIRGGLTQYF
CDR3nt: TGCAGTGGAATACGGGGAGGGTTGACCCAGTACTTC
v_gene: TRBV20-1
j_gene: TRBJ2-5
len: 12
d_gene: TRBD2
abundance: many

CDR3aa: CAISDGSGQSQYF
CDR3nt: TGTGCCATCAGTGATGGTAGCGGGCAGTCCCAGTACTTC
v_gene: TRBV10-3
j_gene: TRBJ2-5
len: 13
d_gene: TRBD2
abundance: many

CDR3aa: CASGTGGGQPQHF
CDR3nt: TGTGCCAGCGGGACAGGGGGCGGTCAGCCCCAGCATTTT
v_gene: TRBV19
j_gene: TRBJ1-5
len: 13
d_gene: TRBD1
abundance: few

CDR3aa: CASSEGRAGANVLTF
CDR3nt: TGTGCCAGCAGTGAAGGGAGGGCTGGGGCCAACGTCCTGACTTTC
v_gene: TRBV2
j_gene: TRBJ2-6
len: 15
d_gene: .
abundance: many

CDR3aa: CASRSARGSGNTIYF
CDR3nt: TGCGCCAGCAGATCCGCCAGGGGTTCTGGAAACACCATATATTTT
v_gene: TRBV5-1
j_gene: TRBJ1-3
len: 15
d_gene: .
abundance: many

CDR3aa: CSARTGLAYNEQFF
CDR3nt: TGCAGTGCTAGGACAGGGCTTGCCTACAATGAGCAGTTCTTC
v_gene: TRBV20-1
j_gene: TRBJ2-1
len: 14
d_gene: TRBD1
abundance: many

CDR3aa: CASSSAGELFF
CDR3nt: TGTGCCAGCAGTTCGGCCGGGGAGCTGTTTTTT
v_gene: TRBV12-3/TRBV12-4
j_gene: TRBJ2-2
len: 11
d_gene: .
abundance: many

CDR3aa: CASSLGGTAETSSYEQYF
CDR3nt: TGTGCCAGCAGTTTAGGGGGGACCGCCGAGACGAGCTCCTACGAGCAGTACTTC
v_gene: TRBV28
j_gene: TRBJ2-7
len: 18
d_gene: .
abundance: many

CDR3aa: CASSYGLAGGGETQYF
CDR3nt: TGTGCCAGCAGTTACGGGTTAGCGGGAGGTGGGGAGACCCAGTACTTC
v_gene: TRBV6-2/TRBV6-3
j_gene: TRBJ2-5
len: 16
d_gene: TRBD2
abundance: few